This T cell receptor beta chain was obtained from a study of T cells in Graves' hyperthyroidism and ophthalmopathy. As for the study in general: Peripheral blood specimens were obtained at initial diagnosis, prior to any treatment. Whole-study results and caveats: Ophthalmopathy got predicted by the model a median roughly 6.1 months before its onset.

This clonotype was seen a handful of times. No antigen is known for it. This CDR3 region has 13 residues. Trimming stripped 0 bases from V and 11 bases from J, with 13 bases between. Germline V lookup: CDR1 LGHDT, CDR2 YNNKEL (reference sequence). RNA transcripts gave rise to amplified TCR beta CDR3 regions. TCR CDR3 underwent first-round RT-PCR with the HTBI primer set. TCRdb itself ran the multiplex PCR reads through MiXCR, one entry per CDR3 protein. The sample holds 490,000 or so distinct CDR3 sequences; roughly 22% are singletons and the top ten take around 50%. This TCR was recovered from a woman aged 70-85 years with Graves' ophthalmopathy. The sequencing input was blood. The chain employs TRBV3-1 and TRBJ1-1; no reliable D call. The CDR3 DNA sequence: TGTGCCAGCAGCCAAGATAGGGAGGGATGGGCTTTCTTT. Residues: CASSQDREGWAFF.